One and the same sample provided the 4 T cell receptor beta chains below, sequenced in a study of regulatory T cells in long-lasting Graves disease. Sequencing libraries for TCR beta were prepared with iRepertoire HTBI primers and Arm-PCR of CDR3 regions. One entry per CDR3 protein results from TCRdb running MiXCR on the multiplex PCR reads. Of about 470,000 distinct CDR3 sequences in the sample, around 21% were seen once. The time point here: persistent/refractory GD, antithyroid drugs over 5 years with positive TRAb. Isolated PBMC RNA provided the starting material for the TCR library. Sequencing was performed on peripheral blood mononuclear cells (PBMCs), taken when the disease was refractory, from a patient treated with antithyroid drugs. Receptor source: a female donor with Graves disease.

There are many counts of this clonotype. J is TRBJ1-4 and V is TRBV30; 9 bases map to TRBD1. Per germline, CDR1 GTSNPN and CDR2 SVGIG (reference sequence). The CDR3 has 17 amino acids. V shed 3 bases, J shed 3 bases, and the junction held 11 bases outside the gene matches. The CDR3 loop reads CAWSPGTGRTANEKLFF. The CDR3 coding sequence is TGTGCCTGGAGCCCCGGGACAGGGAGGACGGCTAATGAAAAACTGTTTTTT.

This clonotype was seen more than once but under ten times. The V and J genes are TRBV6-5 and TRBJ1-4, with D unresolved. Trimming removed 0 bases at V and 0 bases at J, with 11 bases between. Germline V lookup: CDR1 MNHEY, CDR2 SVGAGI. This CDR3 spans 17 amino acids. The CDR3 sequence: CASSYSGPWATNEKLFF. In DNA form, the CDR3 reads TGTGCCAGCAGTTACTCGGGCCCCTGGGCAACTAATGAAAAACTGTTTTTT.

CDR3 nucleotide sequence: TGTGCCAGCAGCCAAGACGGACGGTACGAGCAGTACTTC. Protein product: CASSQDGRYEQYF. J is TRBJ2-7 and V is TRBV14; D not resolved. V was cut by 0 bases and J by 4 bases, with 7 bases left in between. The CDR3 length is 13 residues. Looked up from germline, CDR1 is SGHDN and CDR2 is FVKESK.

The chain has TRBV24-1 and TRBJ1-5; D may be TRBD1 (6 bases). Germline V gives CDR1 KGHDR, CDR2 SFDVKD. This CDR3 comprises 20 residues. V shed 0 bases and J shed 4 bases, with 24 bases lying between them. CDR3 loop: CATSDLPGGQMSRANQPQHF. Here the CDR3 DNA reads TGTGCCACCAGTGATTTGCCCGGGGGGCAGATGTCGCGGGCTAATCAGCCCCAGCATTTT.